The source of this T cell receptor (beta chain) is a study of human T cells and chemical hapten exposure. Study-wide background: Patients, a majority of them female, were diagnosed with alopecia areata, totalis or universalis.

Whole-study results and caveats: DPC sensitization did not alter TCRs above 1 in 1000 frequency.

About this clonotype itself: The antigen is unknown. A clone one base away is much larger, so this may be a read error.

Time point: patch test 1, 2 weeks after DPC sensitization. The treatment: therapeutic diphenylcyclopropenone sensitization with weekly scalp DPC. Library preparation tagged each individual cDNA molecule with a unique molecular identifier. Original processing notes: With a range of about 20,000 to 750,000, the median per sample was around 97,000 TCRs. TCRdb fed the RACE reads into MiXCR, producing one record per CDR3 protein. The V and J calls come from TCRdb's annotation, not from the publication. The sample holds 65,000 to 85,000 distinct CDR3 sequences, about 10% seen once. The origin of this receptor is a woman in her sixties with alopecia areata. Some clones in this sample may be carry-over from other donors' samples. The source was whole blood, collected in connection with sensitization to the hapten diphenylcyclopropenone (DPC).

The CDR3 loop is CANSLLNQPQHF. In DNA, the CDR3 is TGTGCCAACAGTTTACTGAATCAGCCCCAGCATTTT. The chain recombines TRBV27 with TRBJ1-5; no clear D. In germline, CDR1 is MNHEY, CDR2 SMNVEV (reference sequence). This CDR3 region has 12 residues.